This entry lists 27 T cell receptor beta chains sequenced from one sample in a study of spatial heterogeneity in lung cancer. Sample time point: sample taken at primary tumor resection. The sequenced material consisted of unsorted whole RNA from tumor, nontumor lung or frozen PBMC. MiXCR, run by TCRdb on the 5' RACE reads, gives a single entry per CDR3 protein. The data contain tens of thousands of distinct CDR3 sequences, roughly 15% of them singletons. Sequenced here: PBMCs, sampled at surgery. The receptors originated from a male donor with early-stage non-small cell lung cancer.

This clonotype has more than one count but fewer than ten. The J gene is TRBJ2-4, the V gene TRBV5-1; D not certain. The V end was cut by 0 bases, the J end by 1 base, with 5 bases between. CDR1 and CDR2 (germline): SGHRS, YFSETQ. The CDR3 has 14 residues. DNA of the CDR3: TGCGCCAGCAGCTTGGCTGGCGCCAAAAACATTCAGTACTTC. This gives the protein CASSLAGAKNIQYF.

Regarding this clonotype: The final CDR3 position lacks the conserved phenylalanine or tryptophan, pointing to a likely read error. The gene calls are TRBV6-5 and TRBJ1-1; D is unclear. Trimming pared 5 bases from V and 4 bases from J, leaving 5 bases between. The CDR3 extends over 11 amino acids. CDR1 is MNHEY and CDR2 is SVGAGI in the germline V gene. This CDR3 reads CASSQGTEAFS. DNA of the CDR3: TGTGCCAGCAGTCAAGGCACTGAAGCTTTCTCT.

This clonotype was detected only a few times. J is TRBJ1-1 and V is TRBV7-2, with D tentatively TRBD1 (5 bases). Germline CDR1 and CDR2: SGHTA and FQGNSA. The germline V and J ends were trimmed by 0 bases and 3 bases, with 11 bases remaining between them. CDR3 length equals 15 residues. CDR3 loop: CASSLAVGGYTEAFF. DNA of the CDR3: TGTGCCAGCAGCTTAGCGGTTGGGGGGTACACTGAAGCTTTCTTT.

In nucleotides, the CDR3 is TGCGCCAGCAGCTTGGGGTGGGAAGAGACCCAGTACTTC. Translating gives CASSLGWEETQYF. This rearrangement joins TRBV5-1 to TRBJ2-5; D is ambiguous. Germline V gene data show CDR1 as SGHRS and CDR2 as YFSETQ. The CDR3 is made up of 13 amino acids. V gave up 0 bases and J gave up 3 bases, with 6 bases separating them.

This clonotype was seen many times. The J gene is TRBJ2-7, the V gene TRBV12-5; D gene uncertain. V shed 3 bases and J shed 6 bases, with 6 bases lying between them. From germline, CDR1 is LGHNT and CDR2 FRNRAP. This CDR3 region has 11 residues. The CDR3 is CASGFNVEQYF. The CDR3 bases are TGTGCTAGTGGTTTTAACGTCGAGCAGTACTTC.

The chain carries TRBV11-2 and TRBJ2-3, with a possible D match to TRBD2 (5 bases). In germline, CDR1 is SGHAT, CDR2 FQNNGV. The CDR3 has 15 residues. The V end was cut by 3 bases, the J end by 4 bases, with 14 bases between. CDR3 protein: CASSLGPSSADTQYF. In DNA, the CDR3 is TGTGCCAGCAGCTTGGGTCCTAGCTCGGCAGATACGCAGTATTTT. Full variable domain (rest looked up from reference TRBV11-2 and TRBJ2-3): EAGVAQSPRYKIIEKRQSVAFWCNPISGHATLYWYQQILGQGPKLLIQFQNNGVVDDSQLPKDRFSAERLKGVDSTLKIQPAKLEDSAVYLCASSLGPSSADTQYFGPGTRLTVL.

This chain uses TRBV7-9 with TRBJ1-5; the D is unclear. V gave up 0 bases and J gave up 5 bases, with 8 bases separating them. Germline loops: CDR1 SEHNR, CDR2 FQNEAQ (reference sequence). CDR3 length: 14 residues. The CDR3 here is CASSLAGDHQPQHF. CDR3 DNA: TGTGCCAGCAGCTTAGCAGGAGACCATCAGCCCCAGCATTTT. Filled out from reference TRBV7-9 and TRBJ1-5, the complete variable domain reads DTGVSQNPRHKITKRGQNVTFRCDPISEHNRLYWYRQTLGQGPEFLTYFQNEAQLEKSRLLSDRFSAERPKGSFSTLEIQRTEQGDSAMYLCASSLAGDHQPQHFGDGTRLSIL.

The chain has TRBV7-3 and TRBJ2-3, with TRBD1 matching 7 bases. V trimming: 6 bases; J trimming: 7 bases; junction bases outside the gene matches: 4. This CDR3 is 12 amino acids long. The V gene's germline CDR1 is SGHTA and CDR2 FQGTGA. The CDR3 reads CASSPRGHTQYF. The DNA of the CDR3 is TGTGCCAGCAGTCCTAGGGGGCATACGCAGTATTTT.

Regarding this clonotype: One end of the junction is discordant with germline, which a read error may explain. The chain combines TRBV10-3 with TRBJ2-4; no clear D gene. CDR1 and CDR2 (germline): ENHRY, SYGVKD. This CDR3 region has 16 residues. The CDR3 nucleotides are TGTGGCATCAGTGAAGGGCAGCGACTAGCCAAAAACATTCAGTACTTC. The encoded protein is CGISEGQRLAKNIQYF.

In this sample, this clonotype turned up a few times. V and J are TRBV11-3 and TRBJ2-1; D could derive from TRBD1 or TRBD2 (6 bases each). V was clipped by 5 bases and J by 8 bases, with 10 bases between them. In germline, CDR1 is SGHNT, CDR2 YENEEA. The length of the CDR3 is 12 residues. Here the CDR3 DNA reads TGTGCCAGCAGCGCGGGACAAGATGAGCAGTTCTTC. Protein: CASSAGQDEQFF.

The rearrangement joins TRBV7-2 to TRBJ1-5; 8 nucleotides line up with TRBD1. The CDR3 has 15 amino acids. Unmatched junction bases numbered 2, after V lost 1 base and J lost 3 bases. CDR1 and CDR2 (germline): SGHTA, FQGNSA. The DNA of the CDR3 is TGTGCCAGCAGCTTAGGGACAGGGTTCAATCAGCCCCAGCATTTT. Encoded protein: CASSLGTGFNQPQHF.

This clonotype has a handful of counts. A much larger clone differs from this one at a single base, so this may be a read error. The chain recombines TRBV5-4 with TRBJ2-1; 8 bases align to TRBD2. Trimming cost V 2 bases and J 2 bases; bases outside gene matches: 3. The CDR3 runs 15 residues. In germline, CDR1 is SGHNT, CDR2 YYREEE (reference sequence). This chain's CDR3 is CASSFSGTPYNEQFF. The CDR3 region has the DNA TGTGCCAGCAGCTTTAGCGGGACCCCCTACAATGAGCAGTTCTTC.

The chain recombines TRBV19 with TRBJ1-5; the match to TRBD1 covers 10 bases. The CDR3 runs to 16 residues. V was pared by 4 bases and J by 7 bases, with 10 bases of the junction left unmatched. Germline CDR1 reads LNHDA; CDR2 reads SQIVND (reference sequence). This chain's CDR3 is CASSNLRDRGAQPQHF. The CDR3, as DNA: TGTGCCAGTAGTAACCTCCGGGACAGGGGTGCCCAGCCCCAGCATTTT.

The chain uses TRBV6-5 and TRBJ2-7; 7 nucleotides line up with TRBD1. From germline, CDR1 is MNHEY and CDR2 SVGAGI. After removal of 4 bases from V and 0 bases from J, the junction contained 6 bases not matched to a gene. This CDR3 has 15 residues. CDR3 coding DNA: TGTGCCAGCAGTTTCCTACAGGGGAGCTCCTACGAGCAGTACTTC. Encoded protein: CASSFLQGSSYEQYF.

This clonotype is labeled as medium-sized. The rearrangement links TRBV29-1 to TRBJ2-1; no firm D call. The V end lost 0 bases, the J end lost 4 bases, and 10 bases lay between the germline ends. The CDR3 totals 14 residues. Germline CDR1 and CDR2: SQVTM and ANQGSEA. This CDR3 reads CSVEDLRPYNEQFF. In nucleotides, the CDR3 is TGCAGCGTTGAAGATCTTCGCCCGTACAATGAGCAGTTCTTC.

The chain couples TRBV19 to TRBJ2-7, with D maybe TRBD1 (6 bases). The CDR3 runs to 14 residues. In germline, CDR1 is LNHDA, CDR2 SQIVND (reference sequence). Trimming took off 3 bases at V and 4 bases at J, with 13 bases between the two ends. This CDR3 is CASSISTRGYEQYF. The CDR3, as DNA: TGTGCCAGTAGTATTTCTACCAGGGGTTACGAGCAGTACTTC.

This clonotype was seen many times. The V call is TRBV30, the J call TRBJ1-1; perhaps TRBD1 as D (5 bases). CDR1 and CDR2 from the germline V gene are GTSNPN and SVGIG (reference sequence). The V end lost 0 bases, the J end lost 1 base, and 6 bases lay between the germline ends. The CDR3 has 13 amino acids. CDR3 bases: TGTGCCTGGAGTGTACAGGAGAACACTGAAGCTTTCTTT. It yields the protein CAWSVQENTEAFF. The variable domain in full, completed from reference TRBV30 and TRBJ1-1, reads SQTIHQWPATLVQPVGSPLSLECTVEGTSNPNLYWYRQAAGRGLQLLFYSVGIGQISSEVPQNLSASRPQDRQFILSSKKLLLSDSGFYLCAWSVQENTEAFFGQGTRLTVV.

This clonotype showed up many times. The rearrangement links TRBV6-2 or TRBV6-3 to TRBJ2-3; D is uncertain. Between the trimmed V and J ends, which lost 6 bases and 4 bases, there was a span of 8 bases. Germline V gene lookup returns CDR1 MNHEY and CDR2 SVGEGT. CDR3 length equals 12 residues. The CDR3 sequence: CASSPMPDTQYF. The CDR3 bases are TGTGCCAGCAGCCCAATGCCAGATACGCAGTATTTT.

This clonotype was detected only a few times. CDR3 loop: CASTRTRDFSTDTQYF. The CDR3 bases are TGTGCCAGCACCAGAACCAGGGACTTTTCCACAGATACGCAGTATTTT. This sequence joins TRBV5-6 and TRBJ2-3; a weak D match, TRBD2 (6 bases). The germline CDR1 and CDR2 sequences are SGHDT and YYEEEE. V lost 6 bases, J lost 2 bases, and 19 bases lay in between. The CDR3 has 16 residues.

This clonotype was counted between two and nine times. V gene TRBV3-1 combines with J gene TRBJ2-7, with TRBD2 identical over 11 bases. With 4 bases clipped from V and 5 bases from J, the junction kept 4 bases outside the gene matches. This CDR3 region has 14 residues. The germline V gene has CDR1 LGHDT and CDR2 YNNKEL (reference sequence). The CDR3 region is CASSLTSGKDEQYF. In nucleotides, the CDR3 is TGTGCCAGCAGCCTGACTAGCGGGAAGGACGAGCAGTACTTC.

This clonotype was seen only a few times. V and J are TRBV7-8 and TRBJ1-3, with unresolved D. The length of the CDR3 is 16 residues. The germline V gene encodes CDR1 SGHVS and CDR2 FQNEAQ. V lost 0 bases and J 4 bases, leaving 13 bases between the germline ends. The CDR3 is CASSLAVWEGGNTIYF. CDR3 nucleotide sequence: TGTGCCAGCAGCTTAGCGGTCTGGGAAGGGGGAAACACCATATATTTT.

In this sample, this clonotype turned up a few times. The CDR3 nucleotides are TGTGCCAGCAGCCCCAGGGAGACCGGGGAGCTGTTTTTT. Its translation is CASSPRETGELFF. V is TRBV11-3 and J is TRBJ2-2; D tentatively fits TRBD1 or TRBD2 (5 bases each). Trimming left V 5 bases short and J 5 bases short, with 9 bases between. Germline lookup yields CDR1 SGHNT and CDR2 YENEEA. This CDR3 comprises 13 residues.

This clonotype appeared many times. DNA for the CDR3: TGTGCCAGCAGTTTTTGGGGAGAAGGCGGCGGTGGCTACACCTTC. Its translation is CASSFWGEGGGGYTF. The chain has TRBV27 and TRBJ1-2; no clear D gene. The germline V and J ends were trimmed by 3 bases and 7 bases, with 18 bases remaining between them. CDR3 length: 15 residues. CDR1 is MNHEY, CDR2 SMNVEV, per germline (reference sequence).

This clonotype has only a few counts. The V and J genes are TRBV5-5 and TRBJ2-7, with 10 bases identical to TRBD1. CDR1 SGHKS and CDR2 YYEKEE come from the germline V gene (reference sequence). The V segment lost 4 bases and the J segment 0 bases; nucleotides outside the gene matches: 13. This CDR3 is 18 amino acids long. The CDR3 protein is CASSPVPGQGPSSYEQYF. CDR3 in DNA: TGTGCCAGCAGCCCCGTCCCGGGACAGGGGCCGAGCTCCTACGAGCAGTACTTC.

This clonotype occurred a few times. The rearrangement links TRBV5-1 to TRBJ1-1, with TRBD1 as a possible D gene (6 bases). Germline V gene lookup returns CDR1 SGHRS and CDR2 YFSETQ. This CDR3 has 15 residues. Trimming removed 4 bases at V and 2 bases at J, with 15 bases between. CDR3 bases: TGCGCCAGCAGCCAGACACAAGGGGGAAACACTGAAGCTTTCTTT. Its translation is CASSQTQGGNTEAFF.

The chain couples TRBV6-2 or TRBV6-3 to TRBJ2-3; 7 bases line up with TRBD2. Germline CDR1 MNHEY, CDR2 SVGEGT. The CDR3 totals 16 residues. V was clipped by 5 bases and J by 2 bases; unmatched bases: 10. CDR3 nucleotide sequence: TGTGCCAGCAGTCTCCGGACTAGTCGGTCCACAGATACGCAGTATTTT. Translated, it gives CASSLRTSRSTDTQYF.

This clonotype has more than one count but fewer than ten. The chain couples TRBV5-1 to TRBJ2-2; no firm D call. Germline V gene sequence: CDR1 SGHRS, CDR2 YFSETQ. There are 14 residues in the CDR3. Trimming left V 0 bases short and J 0 bases short, with 3 bases between. CDR3 region: CASSLATNTGELFF. The CDR3 DNA reads TGCGCCAGCAGCTTGGCGACGAACACCGGGGAGCTGTTTTTT.